The subject of this entry is one T cell receptor (beta chain). Its antigen is currently unknown. The sample is drawn from a study of CD8+ T cells in alopecia areata. Punch biopsies of lesional scalp, plus peripheral blood, were taken from alopecia areata patients. Cell sorting was applied to PBMCs, and CD4+ and CD8+ T cells were collected. The study, taken as a whole, reports: An increase in clonality over normal scalp was evident in lesional scalp, especially alopecia totalis/universalis.

V was trimmed by 0 bases and J by 6 bases, leaving 9 bases between them. The CDR3 is 13 amino acids. In germline, CDR1 is SGHRS, CDR2 YFSETQ. RNA extraction was followed by reverse transcription into cDNA, which acted as the sequencing template. TCRdb's copy holds only in-frame clones and misses some; the assay was immunoSEQ multiplex PCR. This table holds about 64,000 clones, 44% found once. J is TRBJ1-2 and V is TRBV5-1; D gene unclear. The sequenced material came from NKG2D-low CD8+ T cells sorted from blood. This TCR came from a human donor with alopecia areata. The CDR3 DNA sequence: TGCGCCAGCAGCTTGGCCGGGCCGGATGGCTACACCTTC. Translating gives CASSLAGPDGYTF.